This TCR beta chain is drawn from a study of blood T cell repertoires in COVID-19. Authors' data handling: Using reference gene primer amplification, nucleated cell counts were estimated. Libraries were prepared by immunoSEQ multiplex PCR; TCRdb keeps only in-frame clonotypes and omits some of them. The V and J calls and the clone size are those of that table, but D and trimming were determined from the DNA. The repertoire has about 20,000 clones, about 87% of them found once; the top ten carry over 4%. Recruitment covered about 26 US areas and drew participants whose ages spanned roughly 18 to 100 years. The receptor's source is a woman aged 25-40 years who had recovered from COVID-19. Sequencing input: PBMCs or T cells enriched from blood (not recorded which).

CDR3 DNA: TGTGCCAGCAGCCAAGATTGGGGGCCGCGAGGGGAAGAGACCCAGTACTTC. It specifies CASSQDWGPRGEETQYF. The V gene is TRBV14, the J gene TRBJ2-5; possible D gene TRBD1, 6 bases. Looked up from germline, CDR1 is SGHDN and CDR2 is FVKESK. V dropped 0 bases and J dropped 3 bases, with 17 bases sitting between them. The CDR3 runs to 17 residues.